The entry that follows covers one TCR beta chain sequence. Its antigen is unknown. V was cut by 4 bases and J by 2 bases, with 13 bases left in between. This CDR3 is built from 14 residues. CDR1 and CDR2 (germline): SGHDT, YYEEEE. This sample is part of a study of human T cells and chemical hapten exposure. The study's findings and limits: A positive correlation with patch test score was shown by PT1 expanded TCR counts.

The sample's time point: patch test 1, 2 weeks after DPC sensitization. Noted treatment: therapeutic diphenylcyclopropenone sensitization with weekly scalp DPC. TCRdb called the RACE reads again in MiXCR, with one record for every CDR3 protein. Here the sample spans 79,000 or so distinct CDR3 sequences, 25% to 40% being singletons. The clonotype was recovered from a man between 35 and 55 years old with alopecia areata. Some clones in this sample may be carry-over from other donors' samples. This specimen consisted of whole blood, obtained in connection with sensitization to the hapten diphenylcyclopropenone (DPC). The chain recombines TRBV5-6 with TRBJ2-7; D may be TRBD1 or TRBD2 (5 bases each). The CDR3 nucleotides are TGTGCCAGCAGCCTCGGGACCGTTGCCTACGAGCAGTACTTC. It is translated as CASSLGTVAYEQYF.